These T cell receptor beta chains were read from a single sample in a study of cytomegalovirus exposure and HLA in healthy donors. Data came from immunoSEQ multiplex PCR; TCRdb stores just in-frame clones and leaves some out. The table records about 150,000 clones, 80% to 90% of them present only once. The source material was PBMCs. The receptors derive from a woman between 18 and 29 years old in good health and CMV-seropositive. Both conserved end residues are trimmed from each CDR3. Fields, in order: V gene, J gene, CDR3 protein.

V: TRBV19
J: TRBJ2-7
CDR3: ASSFQGTYEQY

V: TRBV19
J: TRBJ2-1
CDR3: ASRGDRDIDEQF

V: TRBV7-2
J: TRBJ2-7
CDR3: ASSFAASGGAQY

V: TRBV28
J: TRBJ1-5
CDR3: ASSLGQGNQPQH

V: TRBV6-1
J: TRBJ1-5
CDR3: ASSELAAHNQPQH

V: TRBV5-1
J: TRBJ2-7
CDR3: ASSFTGSNEQY

V: TRBV5-1
J: TRBJ1-3
CDR3: ASSLGTGGFSGNTIY

V: TRBV6-5
J: TRBJ1-2
CDR3: ASSLSHLSNYGYT

V: TRBV19
J: TRBJ2-7
CDR3: ASSPGPGRSYEQY

V: TRBV28
J: TRBJ1-6
CDR3: ASSLPGTGQSPLH

V: TRBV5-4
J: TRBJ1-6
CDR3: ASSDTGDFYNSPLH

V: TRBV7-9
J: TRBJ2-5
CDR3: ASSLGLAAVETQY

V: TRBV28
J: TRBJ2-1
CDR3: ASSFWTSGGPGDEQF

V: TRBV5-4
J: TRBJ1-2
CDR3: ASSLPGNLNDGYT

V: TRBV5-1
J: TRBJ2-1
CDR3: ASSLASYNEQF

V: TRBV19
J: TRBJ2-7
CDR3: ASSKGLVGTYEQY

V: TRBV5-6
J: TRBJ2-7
CDR3: ASSPSESYEQY

V: TRBV7-9
J: TRBJ1-6
CDR3: ASSLGDRRYNSPLH

V: TRBV29-1
J: TRBJ2-1
CDR3: SVERGQTYNEQF

V: TRBV5-1
J: TRBJ2-1
CDR3: ASSPRTSGGNEQF

V: TRBV7-2
J: TRBJ1-1
CDR3: ASSLNSNTEAF

V: TRBV7-7
J: TRBJ2-1
CDR3: ASSSGQGIHNEQF

V: TRBV28
J: TRBJ2-2
CDR3: ASRRPGAATGELF

V: TRBV18
J: TRBJ1-1
CDR3: ASSPTGNTEAF

V: TRBV15
J: TRBJ2-7
CDR3: ATSRGRTGNEQY

V: TRBV7-8
J: TRBJ1-1
CDR3: ASSSNPAGSEAF

V: TRBV2
J: TRBJ2-7
CDR3: ASRETGSPSYEQY

V: TRBV9
J: TRBJ2-5
CDR3: ASSPGVGQETQY

V: TRBV12-2
J: TRBJ2-7
CDR3: ASRFGATRKLTGWQY

V: TRBV4-2
J: TRBJ1-5
CDR3: ASSQPIAGNSNQPQH

V: TRBV2
J: TRBJ1-1
CDR3: ASSGGQGARGTEAF

V: TRBV7-2
J: TRBJ1-1
CDR3: ASSFSGGVPEAF

V: TRBV28
J: TRBJ1-5
CDR3: AAIRQGLLRQPQH

V: TRBV4-2
J: TRBJ2-7
CDR3: ASSHPAKGRGNPYEQY

V: TRBV27
J: TRBJ2-2
CDR3: ASSLGDRGYTGELF

V: TRBV28
J: TRBJ2-7
CDR3: ASSWTSVYEQY

V: TRBV5-1
J: TRBJ2-1
CDR3: ASSLKGDSYNEQF

V: TRBV6-5
J: TRBJ1-1
CDR3: ASSVERARDLAF

V: TRBV19
J: TRBJ2-1
CDR3: ASSIVGTGIFNEQF

V: TRBV4-1
J: TRBJ1-5
CDR3: ASSHIGRGNQPQH

V: TRBV15
J: TRBJ2-5
CDR3: ATSPGGAIFTTQY

V: TRBV18
J: TRBJ1-6
CDR3: ASSRQVNSPLH

V: TRBV28
J: TRBJ1-2
CDR3: ASSSGTGRSDYGYT

V: TRBV6-1
J: TRBJ2-7
CDR3: AVDRSSYEQY

V: TRBV7-9
J: TRBJ1-1
CDR3: ASSSRDRGHRKTEAF

V: TRBV19
J: TRBJ1-3
CDR3: ASSADRGHGNTIY

V: TRBV5-1
J: TRBJ2-5
CDR3: ASSLAGGETQY

V: TRBV7-6
J: TRBJ1-2
CDR3: ASSLRGTALHGYT

V: TRBV7-9
J: TRBJ1-2
CDR3: ASSPRGDYGYT

V: TRBV5-1
J: TRBJ2-1
CDR3: ASSLAPGQGGYEQF

V: TRBV6-5
J: TRBJ1-2
CDR3: ASEGQDYGYT